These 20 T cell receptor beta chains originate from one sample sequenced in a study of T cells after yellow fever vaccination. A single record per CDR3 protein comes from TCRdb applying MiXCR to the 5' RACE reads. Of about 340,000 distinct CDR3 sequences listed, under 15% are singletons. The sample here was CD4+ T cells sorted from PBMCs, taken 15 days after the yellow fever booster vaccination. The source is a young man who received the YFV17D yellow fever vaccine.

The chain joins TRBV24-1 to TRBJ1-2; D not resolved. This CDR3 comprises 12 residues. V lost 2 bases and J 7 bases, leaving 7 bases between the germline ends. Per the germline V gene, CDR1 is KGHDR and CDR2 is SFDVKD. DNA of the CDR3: TGTGCCACCAGTGATTGGCTCGGTGGCTACACCTTC. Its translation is CATSDWLGGYTF.

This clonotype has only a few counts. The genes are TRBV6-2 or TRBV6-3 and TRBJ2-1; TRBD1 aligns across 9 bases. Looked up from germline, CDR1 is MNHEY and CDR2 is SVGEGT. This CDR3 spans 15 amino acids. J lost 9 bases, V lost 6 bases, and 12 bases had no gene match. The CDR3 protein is CASSRLDRGEGEQFF. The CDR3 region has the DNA TGTGCCAGCAGCCGTCTGGACAGGGGTGAAGGTGAGCAGTTCTTC.

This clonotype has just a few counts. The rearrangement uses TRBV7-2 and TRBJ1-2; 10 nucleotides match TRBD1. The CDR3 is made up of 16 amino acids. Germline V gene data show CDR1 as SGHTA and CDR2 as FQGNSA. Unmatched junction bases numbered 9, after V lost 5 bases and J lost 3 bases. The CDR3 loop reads CASSRRGTGDHYGYTF. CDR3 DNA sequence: TGTGCCAGCAGCCGGCGGGGGACAGGGGATCACTATGGCTACACCTTC.

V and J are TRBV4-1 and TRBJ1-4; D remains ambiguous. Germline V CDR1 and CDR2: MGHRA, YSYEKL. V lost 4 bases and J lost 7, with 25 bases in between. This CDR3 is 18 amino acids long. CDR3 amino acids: CASSRYFAPAVQGEKLFF. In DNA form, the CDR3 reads TGCGCCAGCAGCCGCTACTTTGCTCCGGCGGTCCAAGGTGAAAAACTGTTTTTT.

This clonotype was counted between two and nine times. CDR3 residues: CASSYSLVPRHDEQYF. Here the CDR3 DNA reads TGTGCCAGCAGTTACTCGTTGGTCCCTCGCCACGACGAGCAGTACTTC. The chain uses TRBV6-6 and TRBJ2-7; the D is unclear. CDR3 length: 16 residues. Trimming removed 0 bases from V and 5 bases from J, with 17 bases in between. Per germline, CDR1 MNHNY and CDR2 SVGAGI (reference sequence).

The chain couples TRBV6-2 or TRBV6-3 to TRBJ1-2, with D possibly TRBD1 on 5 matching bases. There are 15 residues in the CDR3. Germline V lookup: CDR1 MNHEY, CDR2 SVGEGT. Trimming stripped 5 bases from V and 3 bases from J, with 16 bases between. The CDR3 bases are TGTGCCAGCAGTGCCGCCCGGGACGGATACTATGGCTACACCTTC. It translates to CASSAARDGYYGYTF.

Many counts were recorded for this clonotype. The CDR3 is CASSVRKGTNTEAFF. In nucleotides, the CDR3 is TGTGCCAGCAGTGTACGAAAAGGAACGAACACTGAAGCTTTCTTT. J is TRBJ1-1 and V is TRBV2; D call uncertain. The CDR3 loop spans 15 amino acids. V was clipped by 4 bases and J by 1 base, with 13 bases between them. Germline-derived CDR1 and CDR2 are SNHLY and FYNNEI.

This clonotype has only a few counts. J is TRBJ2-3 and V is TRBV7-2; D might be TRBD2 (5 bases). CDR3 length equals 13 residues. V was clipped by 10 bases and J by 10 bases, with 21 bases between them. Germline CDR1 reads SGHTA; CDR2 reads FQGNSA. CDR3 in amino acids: CATRTSFMGAQYF. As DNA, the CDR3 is TGTGCCACCCGGACCAGTTTTATGGGAGCGCAGTATTTT. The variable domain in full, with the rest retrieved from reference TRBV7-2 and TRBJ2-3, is GAGVSQSPSNKVTEKGKDVELRCDPISGHTALYWYRQSLGQGLEFLIYFQGNSAPDKSGLPSDRFSAERTGGSVSTLTIQRTQQEDSAVYLCATRTSFMGAQYFGPGTRLTVL.

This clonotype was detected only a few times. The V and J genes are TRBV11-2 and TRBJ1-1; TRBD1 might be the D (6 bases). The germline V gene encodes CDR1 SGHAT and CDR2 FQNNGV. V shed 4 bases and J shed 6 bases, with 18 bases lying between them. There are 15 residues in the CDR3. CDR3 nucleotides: TGTGCCAGCAGCTCCCGCAGGACAGATTTCGCTGAAGCTTTCTTT. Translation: CASSSRRTDFAEAFF.

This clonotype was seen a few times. This CDR3 is CASSEYSGGEQFF. The DNA for the CDR3 is TGTGCCAGCAGTGAATACTCGGGGGGTGAGCAGTTCTTC. The chain is built from TRBV6-1 and TRBJ2-1, with TRBD2 matching over 7 bases. CDR1 MNHNS and CDR2 SASEGT come from the germline V gene. The CDR3 has 13 amino acids. The junction had 4 bases not matched to a gene; V was cut back by 2 bases and J by 9 bases.

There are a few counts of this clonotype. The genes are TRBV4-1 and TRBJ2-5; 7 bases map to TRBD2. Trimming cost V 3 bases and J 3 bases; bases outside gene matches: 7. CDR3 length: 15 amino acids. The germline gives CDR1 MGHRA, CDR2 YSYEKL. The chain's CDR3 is CASSHQVGGKETQYF. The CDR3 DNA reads TGCGCCAGCAGCCACCAAGTCGGGGGGAAAGAGACCCAGTACTTC.

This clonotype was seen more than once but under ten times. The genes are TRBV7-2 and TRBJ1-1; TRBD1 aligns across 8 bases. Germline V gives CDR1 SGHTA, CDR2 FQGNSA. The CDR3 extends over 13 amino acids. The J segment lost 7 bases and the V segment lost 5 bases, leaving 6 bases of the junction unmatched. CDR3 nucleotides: TGTGCCAGCAGCCCCCGGGGGACAGGTGAAGCTTTCTTT. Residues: CASSPRGTGEAFF.

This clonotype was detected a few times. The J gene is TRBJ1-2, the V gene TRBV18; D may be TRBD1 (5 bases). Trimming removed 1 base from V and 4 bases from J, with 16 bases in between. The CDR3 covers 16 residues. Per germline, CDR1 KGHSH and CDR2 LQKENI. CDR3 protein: CASSPRGTVGSYGYTF. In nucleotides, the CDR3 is TGTGCCAGCTCACCACGGGGGACGGTGGGGAGCTATGGCTACACCTTC.

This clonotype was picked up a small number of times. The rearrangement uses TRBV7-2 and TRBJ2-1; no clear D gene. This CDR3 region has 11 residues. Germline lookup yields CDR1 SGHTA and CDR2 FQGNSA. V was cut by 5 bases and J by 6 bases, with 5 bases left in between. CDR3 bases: TGTGCCAGCAGCCGCTTCAATGAGCAGTTCTTC. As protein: CASSRFNEQFF. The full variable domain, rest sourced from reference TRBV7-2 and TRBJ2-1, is GAGVSQSPSNKVTEKGKDVELRCDPISGHTALYWYRQSLGQGLEFLIYFQGNSAPDKSGLPSDRFSAERTGGSVSTLTIQRTQQEDSAVYLCASSRFNEQFFGPGTRLTVL.

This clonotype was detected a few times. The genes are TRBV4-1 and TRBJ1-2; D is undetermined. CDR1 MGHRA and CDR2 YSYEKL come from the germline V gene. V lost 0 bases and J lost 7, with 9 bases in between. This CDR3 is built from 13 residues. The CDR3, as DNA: TGCGCCAGCAGCCAAGAAGGCAGGAGTGGCTACACCTTC. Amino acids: CASSQEGRSGYTF.

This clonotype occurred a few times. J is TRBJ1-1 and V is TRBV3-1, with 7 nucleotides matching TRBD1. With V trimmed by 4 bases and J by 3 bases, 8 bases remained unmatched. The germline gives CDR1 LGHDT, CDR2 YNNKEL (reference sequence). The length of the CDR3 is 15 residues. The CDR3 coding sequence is TGTGCCAGCAGCCGAGAAGGGGGCGCGGACACTGAAGCTTTCTTT. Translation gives CASSREGGADTEAFF. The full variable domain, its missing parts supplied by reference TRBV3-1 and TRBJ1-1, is DTAVSQTPKYLVTQMGNDKSIKCEQNLGHDTMYWYKQDSKKFLKIMFSYNNKELIINETVPNRFSPKSPDKAHLNLHINSLELGDSAVYFCASSREGGADTEAFFGQGTRLTVV.

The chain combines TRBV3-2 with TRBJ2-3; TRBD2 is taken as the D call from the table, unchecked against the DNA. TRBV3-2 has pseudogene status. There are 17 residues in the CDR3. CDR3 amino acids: CASSQTTSGTTTDTQYF. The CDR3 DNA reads TGTGCCAGCAGCCAAACGACTAGCGGCACGACCACAGATACGCAGTATTTT.

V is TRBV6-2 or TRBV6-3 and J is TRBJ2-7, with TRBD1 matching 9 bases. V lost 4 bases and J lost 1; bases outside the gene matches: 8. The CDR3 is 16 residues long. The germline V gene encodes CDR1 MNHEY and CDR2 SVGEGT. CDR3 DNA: TGTGCCAGCAGTTCTCCGGGACAGGGAGGATCCTACGAGCAGTACTTC. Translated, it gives CASSSPGQGGSYEQYF.

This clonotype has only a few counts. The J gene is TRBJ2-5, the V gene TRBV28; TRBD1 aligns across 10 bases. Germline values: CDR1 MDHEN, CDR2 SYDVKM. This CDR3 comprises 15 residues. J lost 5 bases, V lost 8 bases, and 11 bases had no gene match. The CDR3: CASGRTGQGGETQYF. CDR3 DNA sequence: TGTGCCAGCGGGCGAACCGGACAGGGGGGCGAGACCCAGTACTTC.

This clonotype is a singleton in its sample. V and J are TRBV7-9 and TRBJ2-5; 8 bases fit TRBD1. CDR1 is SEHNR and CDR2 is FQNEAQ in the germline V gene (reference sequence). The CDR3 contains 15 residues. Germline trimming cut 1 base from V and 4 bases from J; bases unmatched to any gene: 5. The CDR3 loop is CASSLDPGQGETQYF. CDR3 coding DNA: TGTGCCAGCAGCTTAGACCCTGGACAGGGAGAGACCCAGTACTTC.